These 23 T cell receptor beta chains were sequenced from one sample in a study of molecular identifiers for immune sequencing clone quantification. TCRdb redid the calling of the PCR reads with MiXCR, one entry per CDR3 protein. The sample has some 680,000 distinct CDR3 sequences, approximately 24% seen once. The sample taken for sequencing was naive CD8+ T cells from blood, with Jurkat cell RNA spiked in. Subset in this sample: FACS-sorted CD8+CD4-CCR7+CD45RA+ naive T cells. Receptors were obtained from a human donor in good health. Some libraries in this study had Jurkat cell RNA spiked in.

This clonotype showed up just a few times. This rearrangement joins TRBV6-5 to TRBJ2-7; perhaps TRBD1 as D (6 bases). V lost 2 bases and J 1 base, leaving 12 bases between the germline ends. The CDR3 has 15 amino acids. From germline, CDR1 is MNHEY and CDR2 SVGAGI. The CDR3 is CASSYQQGYSYEQYF. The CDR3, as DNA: TGTGCCAGCAGTTACCAACAGGGTTATTCCTACGAGCAGTACTTC.

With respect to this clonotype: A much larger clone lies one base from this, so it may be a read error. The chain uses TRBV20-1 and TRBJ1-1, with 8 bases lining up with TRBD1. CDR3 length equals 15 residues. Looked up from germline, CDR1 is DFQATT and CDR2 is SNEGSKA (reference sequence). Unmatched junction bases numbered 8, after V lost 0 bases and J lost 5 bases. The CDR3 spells CSAREPGQEKTEAFF. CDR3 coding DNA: TGCAGTGCTAGAGAGCCGGGACAGGAGAAAACTGAAGCTTTCTTT.

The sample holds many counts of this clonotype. The CDR3 DNA reads as TGTGCCTGGAGTTGGTCTGATGCTGAAGCTTTCTTT. The encoded protein is CAWSWSDAEAFF. J is TRBJ1-1 and V is TRBV30, with D unclear. V was pared by 2 bases and J by 6 bases, with 10 bases between. This CDR3 region has 12 residues. Germline CDR1 GTSNPN, CDR2 SVGIG (reference sequence).

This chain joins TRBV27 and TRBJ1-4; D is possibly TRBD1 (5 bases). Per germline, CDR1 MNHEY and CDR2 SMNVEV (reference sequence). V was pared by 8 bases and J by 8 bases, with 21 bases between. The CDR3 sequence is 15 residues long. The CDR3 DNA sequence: TGTGCCAGCCGTCCCGCCGGGACCCTACCAGAAAAACTGTTTTTT. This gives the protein CASRPAGTLPEKLFF.

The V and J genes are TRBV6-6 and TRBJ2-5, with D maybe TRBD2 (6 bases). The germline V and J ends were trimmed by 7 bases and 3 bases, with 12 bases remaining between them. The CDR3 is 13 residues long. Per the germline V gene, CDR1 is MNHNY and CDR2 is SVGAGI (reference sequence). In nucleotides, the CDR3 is TGTGCCAGCAACTCTTGGGGGGAAGAGACCCAGTACTTC. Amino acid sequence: CASNSWGEETQYF.

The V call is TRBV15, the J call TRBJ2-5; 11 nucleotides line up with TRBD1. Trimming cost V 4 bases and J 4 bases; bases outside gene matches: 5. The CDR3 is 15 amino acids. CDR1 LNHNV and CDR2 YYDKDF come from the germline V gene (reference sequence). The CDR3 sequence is CATSIGTGGGETQYF. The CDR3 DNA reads TGTGCCACCAGCATCGGGACAGGGGGTGGAGAGACCCAGTACTTC. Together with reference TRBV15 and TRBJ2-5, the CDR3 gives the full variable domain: DAMVIQNPRYQVTQFGKPVTLSCSQTLNHNVMYWYQQKSSQAPKLLFHYYDKDFNNEADTPDNFQSRRPNTSFCFLDIRSPGLGDTAMYLCATSIGTGGGETQYFGPGTRLLVL.

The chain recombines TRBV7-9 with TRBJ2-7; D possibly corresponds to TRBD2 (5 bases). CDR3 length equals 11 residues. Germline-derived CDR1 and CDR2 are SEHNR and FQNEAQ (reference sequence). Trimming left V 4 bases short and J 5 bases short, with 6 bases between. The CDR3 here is CASSWGDEQYF. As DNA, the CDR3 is TGTGCCAGCAGCTGGGGAGACGAGCAGTACTTC.

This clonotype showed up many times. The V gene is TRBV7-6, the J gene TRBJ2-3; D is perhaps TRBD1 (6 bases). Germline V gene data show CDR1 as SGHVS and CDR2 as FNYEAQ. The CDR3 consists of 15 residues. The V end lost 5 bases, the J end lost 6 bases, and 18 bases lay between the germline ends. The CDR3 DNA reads TGTGCCAGCAGCGAAGGGACACAACTCAGTGATACGCAGTATTTT. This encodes CASSEGTQLSDTQYF.

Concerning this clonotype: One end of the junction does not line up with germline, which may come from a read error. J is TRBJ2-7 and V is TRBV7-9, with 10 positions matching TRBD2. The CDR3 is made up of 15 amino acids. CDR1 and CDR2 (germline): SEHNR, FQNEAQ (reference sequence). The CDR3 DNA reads TGTGCCAGCAGCACCGGACTAGCGGCCTCCTACGGGCAGTACTTC. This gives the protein CASSTGLAASYGQYF.

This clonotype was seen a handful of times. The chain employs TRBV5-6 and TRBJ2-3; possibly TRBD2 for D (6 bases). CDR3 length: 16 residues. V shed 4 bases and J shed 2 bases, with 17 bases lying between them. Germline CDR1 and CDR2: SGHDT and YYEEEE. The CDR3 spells CASSVTAGPNTDTQYF. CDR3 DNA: TGTGCCAGCAGCGTTACCGCGGGACCTAACACAGATACGCAGTATTTT. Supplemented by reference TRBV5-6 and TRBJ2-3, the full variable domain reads DAGVTQSPTHLIKTRGQQVTLRCSPKSGHDTVSWYQQALGQGPQFIFQYYEEEERQRGNFPDRFSGHQFPNYSSELNVNALLLGDSALYLCASSVTAGPNTDTQYFGPGTRLTVL.

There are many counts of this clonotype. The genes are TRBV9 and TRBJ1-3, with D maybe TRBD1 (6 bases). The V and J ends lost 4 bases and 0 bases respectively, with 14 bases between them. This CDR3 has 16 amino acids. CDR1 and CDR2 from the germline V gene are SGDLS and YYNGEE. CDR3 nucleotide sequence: TGTGCCAGCAGCCTAGATCAGGGGTTCTCTGGAAACACCATATATTTT. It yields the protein CASSLDQGFSGNTIYF.

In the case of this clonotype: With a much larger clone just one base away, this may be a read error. This CDR3 is CASSLGQGAVDEQYF. The CDR3, as DNA: TGTGCCAGCAGCCTCGGACAGGGGGCAGTAGACGAGCAGTACTTC. The chain carries TRBV7-9 and TRBJ2-7; 11 positions agree with TRBD1. CDR3 size: 15 residues. The V gene's germline CDR1 is SEHNR and CDR2 FQNEAQ (reference sequence). J gave up 5 bases and V 5 bases, and 8 bases lay outside the gene matches. Full variable domain (missing parts from reference TRBV7-9 and TRBJ2-7): DTGVSQNPRHKITKRGQNVTFRCDPISEHNRLYWYRQTLGQGPEFLTYFQNEAQLEKSRLLSDRFSAERPKGSFSTLEIQRTEQGDSAMYLCASSLGQGAVDEQYFGPGTRLTVT.

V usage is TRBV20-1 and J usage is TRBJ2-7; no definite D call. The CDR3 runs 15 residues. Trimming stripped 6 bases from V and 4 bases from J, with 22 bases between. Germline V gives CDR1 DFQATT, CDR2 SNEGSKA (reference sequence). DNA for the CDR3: TGCAGTGCCAGACGCCCGGACGCAGTATTATACGAGCAGTACTTC. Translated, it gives CSARRPDAVLYEQYF.

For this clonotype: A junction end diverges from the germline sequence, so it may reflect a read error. The CDR3 loop is CAWSGAISNELFF. DNA of the CDR3: TGTGCCTGGAGCGGGGCGATTTCGAATGAGCTGTTCTTC. The chain couples TRBV30 to TRBJ2-1, with D perhaps matching TRBD1 or TRBD2 (5 bases each). Per germline, CDR1 GTSNPN and CDR2 SVGIG (reference sequence). The CDR3 totals 13 residues.

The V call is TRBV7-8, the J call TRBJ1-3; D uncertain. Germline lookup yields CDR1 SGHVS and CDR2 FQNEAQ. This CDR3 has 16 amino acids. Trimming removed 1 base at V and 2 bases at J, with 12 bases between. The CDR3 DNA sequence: TGTGCCAGCAGCTTAGACCTGGGTCCAACTGGAAACACCATATATTTT. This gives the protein CASSLDLGPTGNTIYF.

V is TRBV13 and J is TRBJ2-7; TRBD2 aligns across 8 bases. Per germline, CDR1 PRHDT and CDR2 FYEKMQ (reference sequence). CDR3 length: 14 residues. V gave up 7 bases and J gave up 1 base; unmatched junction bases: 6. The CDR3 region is CASNMRGASYEQYF. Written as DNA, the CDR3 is TGTGCCAGCAACATGCGGGGGGCATCCTACGAGCAGTACTTC.

The CDR3 here is CASSLGWDGNSPLHF. Written as DNA, the CDR3 is TGTGCCAGCAGTTTAGGGTGGGATGGTAATTCACCCCTCCACTTT. The chain recombines TRBV27 with TRBJ1-6; D remains ambiguous. Germline CDR1 is MNHEY and CDR2 is SMNVEV (reference sequence). The ends were cut back, 2 bases at V and 6 bases at J, with 11 bases in the middle. The CDR3 length is 15 residues.

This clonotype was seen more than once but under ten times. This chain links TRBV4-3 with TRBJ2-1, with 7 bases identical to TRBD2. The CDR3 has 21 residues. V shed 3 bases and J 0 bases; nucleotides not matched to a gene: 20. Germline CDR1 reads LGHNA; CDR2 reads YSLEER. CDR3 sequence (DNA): TGCGCCAGCAGCCAGAAGATTATCGGGGGGTCCACTGAACCCTCCTACAATGAGCAGTTCTTC. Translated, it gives CASSQKIIGGSTEPSYNEQFF.

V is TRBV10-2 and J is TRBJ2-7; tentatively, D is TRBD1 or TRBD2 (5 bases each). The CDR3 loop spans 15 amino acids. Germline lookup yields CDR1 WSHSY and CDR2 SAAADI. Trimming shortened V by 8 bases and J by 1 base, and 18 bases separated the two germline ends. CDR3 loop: CASQKGTQGSYEQYF. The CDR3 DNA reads TGCGCCAGCCAAAAAGGGACCCAAGGATCCTACGAGCAGTACTTC.

CDR3 loop: CASSETISYEQYF. In nucleotides, the CDR3 is TGCGCCAGCAGTGAGACAATCTCCTACGAGCAGTACTTC. This chain connects TRBV10-1 to TRBJ2-7; D is unclear. Germline V lookup: CDR1 WNHNN, CDR2 SYGVQD (reference sequence). The V gene lost 2 bases and the J gene lost 0 bases, with 5 bases spanning the gap. CDR3 length: 13 amino acids.

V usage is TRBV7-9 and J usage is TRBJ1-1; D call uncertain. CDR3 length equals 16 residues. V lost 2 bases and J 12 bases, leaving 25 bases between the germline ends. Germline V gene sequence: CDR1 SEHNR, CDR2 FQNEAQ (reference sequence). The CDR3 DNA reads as TGTGCCAGCAGCTTATCTCCGGGAAGGAGGAGGCCGAAGACTTTCTTT. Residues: CASSLSPGRRRPKTFF. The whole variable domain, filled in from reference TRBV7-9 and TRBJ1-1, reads DTGVSQNPRHKITKRGQNVTFRCDPISEHNRLYWYRQTLGQGPEFLTYFQNEAQLEKSRLLSDRFSAERPKGSFSTLEIQRTEQGDSAMYLCASSLSPGRRRPKTFFGQGTRLTVV.

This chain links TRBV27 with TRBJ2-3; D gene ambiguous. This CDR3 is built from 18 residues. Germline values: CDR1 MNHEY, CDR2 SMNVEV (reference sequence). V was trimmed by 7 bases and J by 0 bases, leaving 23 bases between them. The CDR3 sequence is CASTNDKPPCASTDTQYF. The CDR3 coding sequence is TGTGCCAGCACCAACGACAAGCCACCCTGTGCTAGCACAGATACGCAGTATTTT.

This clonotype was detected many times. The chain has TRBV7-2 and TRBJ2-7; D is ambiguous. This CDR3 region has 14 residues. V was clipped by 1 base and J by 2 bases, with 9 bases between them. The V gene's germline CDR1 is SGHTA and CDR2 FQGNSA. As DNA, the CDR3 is TGTGCCAGCAGCTTAGTAGGTCCGACCTACGAGCAGTACTTC. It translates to CASSLVGPTYEQYF.